The entry below gives a single T cell receptor (beta chain) sequence along with its context. Its specificity is not known. The data stem from a study of cytomegalovirus exposure and HLA in healthy donors. Per the germline V gene, CDR1 is SEHNR and CDR2 is FQNEAQ (reference sequence). V was pared by 0 bases and J by 7 bases, with 13 bases between. There are 15 residues in the CDR3. Points from the study as a whole: Analysis performed later showed TCR beta chains linked to HLA being more clonally expanded than equally common others. Sequencing likely produced, as an artifact, a cluster of highly shared sequence variants.

The PCR employed 60 Vbeta primers together with 13 Jbeta primers. The table came from immunoSEQ multiplex PCR; TCRdb's copy has only in-frame clones and leaves some out. In the table there are more than 110,000 clones, 60% to 85% of which are singletons. The TCR was taken from a man aged 25 to 45 in good health and CMV-seronegative. The sequenced sample was PBMCs. The rearrangement uses TRBV7-9 and TRBJ2-1; a possible D gene is TRBD2 (6 bases). CDR3 sequence reads: CASSLALTSRNEQFF. The CDR3 DNA follows: TGTGCCAGCAGCTTAGCGCTAACTAGCAGAAATGAGCAGTTCTTC.